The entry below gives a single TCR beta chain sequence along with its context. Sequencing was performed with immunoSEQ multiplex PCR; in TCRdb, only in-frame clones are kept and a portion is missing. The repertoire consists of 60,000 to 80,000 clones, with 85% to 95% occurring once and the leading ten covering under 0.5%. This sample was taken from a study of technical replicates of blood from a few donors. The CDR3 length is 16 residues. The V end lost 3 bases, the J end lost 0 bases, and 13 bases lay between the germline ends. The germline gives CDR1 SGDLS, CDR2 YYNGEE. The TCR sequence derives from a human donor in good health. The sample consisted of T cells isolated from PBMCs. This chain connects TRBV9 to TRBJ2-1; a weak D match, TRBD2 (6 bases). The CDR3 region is CASSDQIGSSYNEQFF. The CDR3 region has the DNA TGTGCCAGCAGCGATCAGATCGGGAGCTCCTACAATGAGCAGTTCTTC.